Following are 28 T cell receptor beta chains from one sample sequenced in a study of OX40 agonist ivuxolimab in advanced cancers. Produced via immunoSEQ multiplex PCR; TCRdb's table is partial and in-frame only. The profile shows roughly 100,000 clones, 85% to 95% of them singletons. The sequenced sample was CD4+ or CD8+ T cells sorted from blood, obtained in a trial of the OX40 agonist ivuxolimab. The source is an adult with an advanced solid tumor such as melanoma, head and neck, liver or kidney cancer.

In its sample, this clone was seen once. The chain uses TRBV2 and TRBJ1-2; 8 bases match TRBD1. The germline CDR1 and CDR2 sequences are SNHLY and FYNNEI. The CDR3 runs 14 residues. The V segment lost 5 bases and the J segment 1 base; nucleotides outside the gene matches: 3. Here the CDR3 reads CASSTDRGNYGYTF. In DNA form, the CDR3 reads TGTGCCAGCAGTACCGACAGGGGTAACTATGGCTACACCTTC.

The chain joins TRBV11-2 to TRBJ2-1, with D perhaps TRBD1 (6 bases). The V gene's germline CDR1 is SGHAT and CDR2 FQNNGV. This CDR3 contains 16 residues. The ends were cut back, 1 base at V and 7 bases at J, with 17 bases in the middle. This chain's CDR3 is CASSLGGPLRQNEQFF. The CDR3, as DNA: TGTGCCAGCAGCTTAGGGGGGCCACTTAGACAAAATGAGCAGTTCTTC.

Regarding this clone: The same CDR3 arises from other DNA sequences in this sample as well. V and J are TRBV30 and TRBJ2-7, with D perhaps matching TRBD2 (7 bases). Germline V CDR1 and CDR2: GTSNPN, SVGIG (reference sequence). V lost 1 base to trimming and J lost 9 bases, with 10 bases between them. The CDR3 consists of 11 residues. The CDR3 sequence: CAWSGGGGQYF. In nucleotides, the CDR3 is TGTGCCTGGAGTGGGGGGGGCGGGCAGTACTTC.

This clone was found once. The chain uses TRBV6-6 and TRBJ1-1; TRBD1 agrees at 9 bases. The CDR3 has 14 amino acids. V lost 2 bases to trimming and J lost 4 bases; unmatched junction nucleotides: 2. Germline V gives CDR1 MNHNY, CDR2 SVGAGI (reference sequence). The CDR3 reads CASSYKQGATEAFF. Written as DNA, the CDR3 is TGTGCCAGCAGTTACAAACAGGGGGCCACTGAAGCTTTCTTT.

This clone has a handful of counts. This chain joins TRBV11-3 and TRBJ2-1; possibly TRBD1 for D (5 bases). Trimming took off 3 bases at V and 12 bases at J, with 9 bases between the two ends. Germline assignment: CDR1 SGHNT and CDR2 YENEEA. This CDR3 has 11 residues. The CDR3 DNA follows: TGTGCCAGCAGCTTCAGACAGTGGCAGTTCTTC. Residues: CASSFRQWQFF.

This chain connects TRBV6-6 to TRBJ2-3; no clear D. Per the germline V gene, CDR1 is MNHNY and CDR2 is SVGAGI (reference sequence). The CDR3 sequence is 14 residues long. Trimming removed 4 bases at V and 3 bases at J, with 11 bases between. As DNA, the CDR3 is TGTGCCAGCAGTTCCCATATTGAAACAGATACGCAGTATTTT. Its translation: CASSSHIETDTQYF.

This clone was observed a single time. The chain combines TRBV6-1 with TRBJ1-1; 7 positions agree with TRBD1. The germline gives CDR1 MNHNS, CDR2 SASEGT. The CDR3 runs to 15 residues. Trimming took 6 bases from V and 1 from J; bases not matched to a gene: 8. Here the CDR3 reads CASRVWTGPNTEAFF. DNA for the CDR3: TGTGCCAGCAGAGTCTGGACAGGACCGAACACTGAAGCTTTCTTT.

V and J are TRBV7-6 and TRBJ1-6; 9 nucleotides match TRBD1. V lost 6 bases and J lost 8; bases outside the gene matches: 8. This CDR3 is built from 15 residues. Germline values: CDR1 SGHVS, CDR2 FNYEAQ. The CDR3 DNA is TGTGCCAGCAGTCCCCGTGGGGACAGGGATTCACCCCTCCACTTT. As protein: CASSPRGDRDSPLHF.

The chain recombines TRBV5-4 with TRBJ2-7; D remains ambiguous. Trimming removed 4 bases from V and 0 bases from J, with 8 bases in between. Germline V lookup: CDR1 SGHNT, CDR2 YYREEE (reference sequence). The CDR3 consists of 13 residues. CDR3 coding DNA: TGTGCCAGCAGCCCGTCCCCCTCCTACGAGCAGTACTTC. Amino acids: CASSPSPSYEQYF.

The chain employs TRBV4-1 and TRBJ2-6; a weak D match, TRBD1 (6 bases). The length of the CDR3 is 13 residues. Germline CDR1 reads MGHRA; CDR2 reads YSYEKL. Deletions cut 3 bases from V and 9 bases from J, with 9 bases between. For the CDR3, the DNA is TGCGCCAGCAGCCAGCAGGGGAGCAACGTCCTGACTTTC. It codes for CASSQQGSNVLTF.

The chain has TRBV30 and TRBJ1-6; D might be TRBD1 (6 bases). This CDR3 has 15 amino acids. V was cut by 1 base and J by 4 bases, with 11 bases left in between. Germline lookup yields CDR1 GTSNPN and CDR2 SVGIG (reference sequence). The CDR3 here is CAWSGRTAYNSPLHF. The CDR3 nucleotides read TGTGCCTGGAGTGGGCGGACAGCGTATAATTCACCCCTCCACTTT.

J is TRBJ1-6 and V is TRBV19, with D unclear. The CDR3 runs 15 residues. In germline, CDR1 is LNHDA, CDR2 SQIVND (reference sequence). Trimming stripped 7 bases from V and 7 bases from J, with 17 bases between. Here the CDR3 reads CASMRESRLNSPLHF. The DNA of the CDR3 is TGTGCCAGTATGCGGGAGAGTCGCCTAAATTCACCCCTCCACTTT.

This clone occurred once. CDR3 coding DNA: TGTGCCAGCAGCTTAGCCGAGGGGGTCAGACACTCCACAGATACGCAGTATTTT. It is translated as CASSLAEGVRHSTDTQYF. This chain joins TRBV7-8 and TRBJ2-3; D is possibly TRBD1 (6 bases). CDR1 and CDR2 (germline): SGHVS, FQNEAQ. The V and J ends lost 0 bases and 2 bases respectively, with 18 bases between them. The CDR3 contains 18 residues.

The chain recombines TRBV6-1 with TRBJ1-3; D uncertain. CDR1 is MNHNS, CDR2 SASEGT, per germline. The CDR3 is 15 residues long. The germline V and J ends were trimmed by 5 bases and 8 bases, with 19 bases remaining between them. DNA of the CDR3: TGTGCCAGCAGTCCCCCCGGGGTCCGCGGGGACACCATATATTTT. It is translated as CASSPPGVRGDTIYF.

This sequence joins TRBV6-6 and TRBJ1-3, with D maybe TRBD1 (6 bases). This CDR3 contains 14 residues. Looked up from germline, CDR1 is MNHNY and CDR2 is SVGAGI (reference sequence). The germline V and J ends were trimmed by 6 bases and 3 bases, with 12 bases remaining between them. CDR3 bases: TGTGCCAGCAGCCCCACAGGGATTGGAAACACCATATATTTT. Protein: CASSPTGIGNTIYF.

This sequence joins TRBV10-3 and TRBJ1-3; 8 bases line up with TRBD1. The CDR3 covers 14 residues. The junction had 1 base not matched to a gene; V was cut back by 6 bases and J by 0 bases. Germline V gene lookup returns CDR1 ENHRY and CDR2 SYGVKD. The CDR3 here is CAIRGQGSGNTIYF. Here the CDR3 DNA reads TGTGCCATCAGAGGACAGGGCTCTGGAAACACCATATATTTT.

CDR3 in DNA: TGTGCCAGCAGCCAAGATAGGAATCAGCCCCAGCATTTT. This encodes CASSQDRNQPQHF. The chain has TRBV4-2 and TRBJ1-5; no definite D call. Germline V lookup: CDR1 LGHNA, CDR2 YNFKEQ. The CDR3 is made up of 13 amino acids. Trimming shortened V by 0 bases and J by 4 bases, and 4 bases separated the two germline ends.

The CDR3 sequence is CASSEGRDPTDTQYF. The CDR3 nucleotides are TGTGCCAGCAGTGAAGGGCGGGACCCCACAGATACGCAGTATTTT. The V call is TRBV2, the J call TRBJ2-3; perhaps TRBD2 as D (6 bases). CDR1 is SNHLY and CDR2 is FYNNEI in the germline V gene. This CDR3 contains 15 residues. V dropped 1 base and J dropped 2 bases, with 10 bases sitting between them.

The V call is TRBV11-2, the J call TRBJ1-3; TRBD1 might be the D (5 bases). Trimming left V 5 bases short and J 3 bases short, with 20 bases between. Germline lookup yields CDR1 SGHAT and CDR2 FQNNGV. The CDR3 totals 17 residues. The CDR3 region is CASSRGADGSVGNTIYF. In nucleotides, the CDR3 is TGTGCCAGCAGCAGAGGGGCTGACGGGTCTGTTGGAAACACCATATATTTT.

This chain uses TRBV4-3 with TRBJ2-1; TRBD1 matches at 7 bases. J lost 4 bases, V lost 4 bases, and 7 bases had no gene match. This CDR3 is 15 amino acids long. Per germline, CDR1 LGHNA and CDR2 YSLEER. CDR3 nucleotide sequence: TGCGCCAGCAGCCGACAACCGGGACAGTACAATGAGCAGTTCTTC. Protein: CASSRQPGQYNEQFF.

The V and J genes are TRBV5-4 and TRBJ2-5; D is undetermined. Germline lookup yields CDR1 SGHNT and CDR2 YYREEE (reference sequence). Trimming took off 4 bases at V and 5 bases at J, with 12 bases between the two ends. CDR3 length: 13 amino acids. The CDR3 sequence is CASSPAVRETQYF. CDR3 DNA sequence: TGTGCCAGCAGCCCGGCGGTTCGGGAGACCCAGTACTTC.

For this clone: A read error may produce the germline difference seen at one junction end. The rearrangement links TRBV7-9 to TRBJ1-2; D unresolved. CDR3 size: 13 residues. Germline assignment: CDR1 SEHNR and CDR2 FQNEAQ (reference sequence). CDR3 bases: TGTGCCAGCAGCCTAGCACAGTCTTATGGCTACACCTTC. Protein product: CASSLAQSYGYTF. The whole variable domain, remainder taken from reference TRBV7-9 and TRBJ1-2, is DTGVSQNPRHKITKRGQNVTFRCDPISEHNRLYWYRQTLGQGPEFLTYFQNEAQLEKSRLLSDRFSAERPKGSFSTLEIQRTEQGDSAMYLCASSLAQSYGYTFGSGTRLTVV.

The chain carries TRBV11-1 and TRBJ2-1, with D possibly TRBD2 on 5 matching bases. The CDR3 has 16 residues. V lost 5 bases, J lost 2 bases, and 16 bases lay in between. From germline, CDR1 is SGHAT and CDR2 FQDESV (reference sequence). CDR3 protein: CASSPGGSATYNEQFF. DNA of the CDR3: TGTGCCAGCAGCCCCGGCGGTAGCGCTACCTACAATGAGCAGTTCTTC.

The rearrangement links TRBV6-5 to TRBJ2-2; a possible D gene is TRBD1 (5 bases). Germline assignment: CDR1 MNHEY and CDR2 SVGAGI. V was trimmed by 6 bases and J by 3 bases, leaving 8 bases between them. CDR3 length: 13 amino acids. In DNA form, the CDR3 reads TGTGCCAGCAGCTCAGGGTACACCGGGGAGCTGTTTTTT. Its protein product is CASSSGYTGELFF.

The rearrangement joins TRBV2 to TRBJ1-2; no reliable D call. The V end was cut by 2 bases, the J end by 4 bases, with 11 bases between. This CDR3 is built from 14 residues. Germline lookup yields CDR1 SNHLY and CDR2 FYNNEI. The CDR3 protein is CASSERGLSYGYTF. DNA of the CDR3: TGTGCCAGCAGTGAACGAGGGTTGAGCTATGGCTACACCTTC.

The rearrangement joins TRBV7-8 to TRBJ2-1; TRBD2 matches 7 bases. Trimming took 5 bases from V and 1 from J; bases not matched to a gene: 8. This CDR3 has 16 residues. The germline gives CDR1 SGHVS, CDR2 FQNEAQ. In nucleotides, the CDR3 is TGTGCCAGCAGCGTCCAGCGGGACCTATCCTACAATGAGCAGTTCTTC. Translating gives CASSVQRDLSYNEQFF. Using reference TRBV7-8 and TRBJ2-1 for the parts outside the CDR3, the full variable domain is GAGVSQSPRYKVAKRGQDVALRCDPISGHVSLFWYQQALGQGPEFLTYFQNEAQLDKSGLPSDRFFAERPEGSVSTLKIQRTQQEDSAVYLCASSVQRDLSYNEQFFGPGTRLTVL.

In DNA, the CDR3 is TGTGCCAGCAGCGCCGGACGGGTGTCCTACGAGCAGTACTTC. It translates to CASSAGRVSYEQYF. This chain uses TRBV5-4 with TRBJ2-5; D gene uncertain. Judging by the DNA end, TRBJ2-7 fits better; the J call may be wrong. Germline V gene data show CDR1 as SGHNT and CDR2 as YYREEE (reference sequence). The CDR3 extends over 14 amino acids.

The chain has TRBV11-3 and TRBJ1-2; the D is unclear. Per the germline V gene, CDR1 is SGHNT and CDR2 is YENEEA. This CDR3 has 11 amino acids. Deletions cut 5 bases from V and 5 bases from J, with 6 bases between. The CDR3 sequence: CASSQNYGYTF. The CDR3 DNA reads as TGTGCCAGCAGCCAAAATTATGGCTACACCTTC.